The next 32 T cell receptor beta chains were all read from a single sample in a study of T-cell memory formation after mild COVID-19. MiXCR, run by TCRdb on the 5' RACE reads, gives a single entry per CDR3 protein. In the table there are 550,000 to 700,000 distinct CDR3 sequences, 15% to 20% of which are singletons. The sequencing sample was made of PBMCs or a T cell subset sorted from them (not recorded which). The receptors originated from an adult woman who had mild COVID-19 (a few samples of this study predate the infection). Cell type and time point are not known.

The table lists this clonotype with a few counts. J is TRBJ2-2 and V is TRBV7-9; D gene unclear. The germline V gene has CDR1 SEHNR and CDR2 FQNEAQ (reference sequence). Trimming removed 7 bases at V and 5 bases at J, with 17 bases between. The CDR3 sequence is 15 residues long. The CDR3 here is CASTSRQGYTGELFF. For the CDR3, the DNA is TGTGCCAGCACCTCACGACAAGGATATACCGGGGAGCTGTTTTTT.

This clonotype has at least ten counts. This chain connects TRBV6-1 to TRBJ2-2; unclear D gene. The germline V and J ends were trimmed by 5 bases and 4 bases, with 11 bases remaining between them. Germline CDR1 and CDR2: MNHNS and SASEGT. The CDR3 runs to 14 residues. CDR3 loop: CASSPGRVTGELFF. The CDR3 nucleotides read TGTGCCAGCAGTCCCGGACGGGTCACCGGGGAGCTGTTTTTT.

This chain links TRBV11-1 with TRBJ2-3; 7 nucleotides match TRBD2. With 4 bases clipped from V and 2 bases from J, the junction kept 6 bases outside the gene matches. The germline V gene encodes CDR1 SGHAT and CDR2 FQDESV (reference sequence). CDR3 size: 15 residues. In nucleotides, the CDR3 is TGTGCCAGCAGCTCCGCGGGGGAGTACACAGATACGCAGTATTTT. Protein: CASSSAGEYTDTQYF.

Only one count was recorded for this clonotype. This chain links TRBV6-2 or TRBV6-3 with TRBJ2-5; 8 bases fit TRBD1. Unmatched junction bases numbered 12, after V lost 5 bases and J lost 4 bases. This CDR3 contains 16 residues. The germline V gene encodes CDR1 MNHEY and CDR2 SVGEGT. The CDR3: CASSGLWDRSGETQYF. The CDR3 DNA reads as TGTGCCAGCAGTGGTCTTTGGGACAGGTCCGGAGAGACCCAGTACTTC.

This clonotype has ten or more counts. The chain employs TRBV15 and TRBJ2-5, with D maybe TRBD2 (5 bases). The CDR3 has 15 residues. V was shortened by 0 bases and J by 2 bases, with 10 bases between the two germline ends. Per the germline V gene, CDR1 is LNHNV and CDR2 is YYDKDF (reference sequence). The CDR3 nucleotides are TGTGCCACCAGCAGAGATCCCGGGAAACAAGAGACCCAGTACTTC. Encoded protein: CATSRDPGKQETQYF.

This clonotype has more than one count but fewer than ten. CDR3 amino acids: CASSYWASGTSYEQYF. The CDR3 nucleotides read TGTGCCAGCAGTTACTGGGCTAGCGGGACCTCCTACGAGCAGTACTTC. The chain couples TRBV6-2 or TRBV6-3 to TRBJ2-7; 9 bases line up with TRBD2. Germline loops: CDR1 MNHEY, CDR2 SVGEGT. The CDR3 consists of 16 residues. The trim removed 1 base at V and 0 bases at J, leaving 4 bases unmatched.

In this sample, this clonotype turned up many times. The rearrangement links TRBV20-1 to TRBJ1-5, with a tentative D call TRBD1 (5 bases). The V end was cut by 6 bases, the J end by 7 bases, with 37 bases between. The CDR3 is 20 amino acids. Germline V gene sequence: CDR1 DFQATT, CDR2 SNEGSKA (reference sequence). The CDR3 sequence: CSARTQPLGILDLEGQPQHF. The DNA for the CDR3 is TGCAGTGCCCGGACCCAGCCGCTTGGAATTCTAGACTTGGAGGGGCAGCCCCAGCATTTT.

This clonotype was counted between two and nine times. The J gene is TRBJ2-1, the V gene TRBV7-9; 9 bases agree with TRBD1. V gave up 11 bases and J gave up 5 bases; unmatched junction bases: 7. The CDR3 extends over 13 amino acids. Germline CDR1 SEHNR, CDR2 FQNEAQ (reference sequence). CDR3 coding DNA: TGTGCCTCGGGACAGGGTAAAAACAATGAGCAGTTCTTC. Its protein is CASGQGKNNEQFF.

This clonotype was seen a few times. The V call is TRBV10-3, the J call TRBJ1-1; D is uncertain. The CDR3 has 15 residues. Germline loops: CDR1 ENHRY, CDR2 SYGVKD. The V end lost 2 bases, the J end lost 1 base, and 11 bases lay between the germline ends. The DNA of the CDR3 is TGTGCCATCAGTGAGCCAACCGCCGCGAACACTGAAGCTTTCTTT. Translated: CAISEPTAANTEAFF.

The CDR3: CSARKDSSNQPQHF. CDR3 nucleotides: TGCAGTGCTAGAAAGGACAGTAGCAATCAGCCCCAGCATTTT. V is TRBV20-1 and J is TRBJ1-5, with D perhaps matching TRBD1 (6 bases). V gave up 2 bases and J gave up 0 bases, with 8 bases separating them. CDR1 and CDR2 from the germline V gene are DFQATT and SNEGSKA (reference sequence). This CDR3 has 14 residues.

The chain employs TRBV7-3 and TRBJ2-5, with 13 positions matching TRBD2. This CDR3 comprises 14 residues. V dropped 5 bases and J dropped 5; count of bases not matched to a gene: 2. The V gene's germline CDR1 is SGHTA and CDR2 FQGTGA. The CDR3 DNA is TGTGCCAGCAGCAGGACTAGCGGGAGTGAGACCCAGTACTTC. Encoded protein: CASSRTSGSETQYF.

This clonotype was observed a few times. The rearrangement joins TRBV3-1 to TRBJ2-7; 10 positions match TRBD1. Germline V lookup: CDR1 LGHDT, CDR2 YNNKEL (reference sequence). This CDR3 has 15 residues. With V trimmed by 1 base and J by 2 bases, 2 bases remained unmatched. The CDR3 DNA is TGTGCCAGCAGCCAAGCCGGGACAGGGGCCTACGAGCAGTACTTC. Translated: CASSQAGTGAYEQYF.

Only a few counts were recorded for this clonotype. The chain uses TRBV7-9 and TRBJ1-3, with D unresolved. Trimming removed 1 base from V and 0 bases from J, with 10 bases in between. Germline V lookup: CDR1 SEHNR, CDR2 FQNEAQ (reference sequence). The CDR3 spans 16 residues. The CDR3 loop reads CASSLGTANSGNTIYF. In DNA, the CDR3 is TGTGCCAGCAGCTTAGGGACGGCCAACTCTGGAAACACCATATATTTT. Drawing the rest from reference TRBV7-9 and TRBJ1-3, the complete variable domain is DTGVSQNPRHKITKRGQNVTFRCDPISEHNRLYWYRQTLGQGPEFLTYFQNEAQLEKSRLLSDRFSAERPKGSFSTLEIQRTEQGDSAMYLCASSLGTANSGNTIYFGEGSWLTVV.

This sequence joins TRBV7-2 and TRBJ2-3; the match to TRBD1 covers 9 bases. J was trimmed by 2 bases and V by 5 bases; bases with no gene match: 8. In germline, CDR1 is SGHTA, CDR2 FQGNSA. CDR3 size: 16 residues. The CDR3 region has the DNA TGTGCCAGCAGCGCATCCGGGACAGGGAACACAGATACGCAGTATTTT. It yields the protein CASSASGTGNTDTQYF.

The rearrangement links TRBV7-9 to TRBJ1-1; D perhaps matches TRBD1 (5 bases). V was pared by 4 bases and J by 8 bases, with 23 bases between. CDR1 and CDR2 (germline): SEHNR, FQNEAQ (reference sequence). The length of the CDR3 is 16 residues. The CDR3 spells CASSSGKSGSSAEAFF. The DNA for the CDR3 is TGTGCCAGCAGCTCAGGGAAAAGTGGTTCGTCAGCCGAAGCTTTCTTT.

The CDR3 is CATSRVEGSRGEQFF. The CDR3 DNA reads as TGTGCCACCAGCAGAGTCGAGGGGTCCCGGGGTGAGCAGTTCTTC. This sequence joins TRBV15 and TRBJ2-1; perhaps D is TRBD1 or TRBD2 (5 bases each). The V and J ends lost 1 base and 9 bases respectively, with 16 bases between them. This CDR3 has 15 residues. Looked up from germline, CDR1 is LNHNV and CDR2 is YYDKDF (reference sequence).

This rearrangement joins TRBV24-1 to TRBJ1-5, with D possibly being TRBD1 (6 bases). Germline V gene lookup returns CDR1 KGHDR and CDR2 SFDVKD. V lost 9 bases and J 9 bases, leaving 20 bases between the germline ends. The CDR3 consists of 14 residues. The CDR3 sequence: CATQHRGPSGPQHF. DNA of the CDR3: TGTGCCACCCAACACCGGGGGCCCTCAGGGCCCCAGCATTTT.

The table lists this clonotype with a few counts. The rearrangement links TRBV10-3 to TRBJ2-7; D remains ambiguous. The CDR3 is 13 amino acids. Per germline, CDR1 ENHRY and CDR2 SYGVKD. V lost 2 bases and J lost 7, with 12 bases in between. The CDR3 loop is CAISEPPSREQYF. CDR3 bases: TGTGCCATCAGTGAGCCCCCAAGTCGGGAGCAGTACTTC.

This clonotype was recorded a few times. This chain uses TRBV30 with TRBJ1-2; no definite D call. V was shortened by 0 bases and J by 9 bases, with 8 bases between the two germline ends. CDR3 length: 11 amino acids. The V gene's germline CDR1 is GTSNPN and CDR2 SVGIG (reference sequence). The CDR3 DNA follows: TGTGCCTGGAGTGTCCTAGGTCGCTACACCTTC. Residues: CAWSVLGRYTF. The full variable domain, in which reference TRBV30 and TRBJ1-2 provide the parts outside the CDR3, is SQTIHQWPATLVQPVGSPLSLECTVEGTSNPNLYWYRQAAGRGLQLLFYSVGIGQISSEVPQNLSASRPQDRQFILSSKKLLLSDSGFYLCAWSVLGRYTFGSGTRLTVV.

V and J are TRBV18 and TRBJ2-2; tentatively, D is TRBD2 (6 bases). The V and J ends lost 2 bases and 4 bases respectively, with 11 bases between them. Germline CDR1 KGHSH, CDR2 LQKENI. This CDR3 has 15 amino acids. Written as DNA, the CDR3 is TGTGCCAGCTCACCAACGGGAGTGGCCACCGGGGAGCTGTTTTTT. It yields the protein CASSPTGVATGELFF. The variable domain in full, completed from reference TRBV18 and TRBJ2-2, reads NAGVMQNPRHLVRRRGQEARLRCSPMKGHSHVYWYRQLPEEGLKFMVYLQKENIIDESGMPKERFSAEFPKEGPSILRIQQVVRGDSAAYFCASSPTGVATGELFFGEGSRLTVL.

The chain joins TRBV7-9 to TRBJ2-1; possible D gene TRBD2, 6 bases. V lost 6 bases, J lost 9 bases, and 12 bases lay in between. Germline V gives CDR1 SEHNR, CDR2 FQNEAQ (reference sequence). The CDR3 extends over 12 amino acids. The CDR3, as DNA: TGTGCCAGCAGGGGGGGAGGTACTGAGCAGTTCTTC. It specifies CASRGGGTEQFF. Together with reference TRBV7-9 and TRBJ2-1, the CDR3 gives the full variable domain: DTGVSQNPRHKITKRGQNVTFRCDPISEHNRLYWYRQTLGQGPEFLTYFQNEAQLEKSRLLSDRFSAERPKGSFSTLEIQRTEQGDSAMYLCASRGGGTEQFFGPGTRLTVL.

The chain links TRBV5-1 to TRBJ2-1; tentatively, D is TRBD1 (5 bases). The CDR3 runs 11 residues. V lost 0 bases, J lost 14 bases, and 9 bases lay in between. Germline V gene data show CDR1 as SGHRS and CDR2 as YFSETQ. CDR3 sequence: CASSLEGNKFF. CDR3 nucleotide sequence: TGCGCCAGCAGCTTGGAGGGGAATAAGTTCTTC. Variable domain in full (rest from reference TRBV5-1 and TRBJ2-1): KAGVTQTPRYLIKTRGQQVTLSCSPISGHRSVSWYQQTPGQGLQFLFEYFSETQRNKGNFPGRFSGRQFSNSRSEMNVSTLELGDSALYLCASSLEGNKFFGPGTRLTVL.

The chain is built from TRBV6-5 and TRBJ2-2; D might be TRBD1 (6 bases). CDR1 is MNHEY and CDR2 is SVGAGI in the germline V gene. The ends were cut back, 6 bases at V and 0 bases at J, with 11 bases in the middle. This CDR3 comprises 15 residues. The CDR3 here is CASRGTSTNTGELFF. The CDR3, as DNA: TGTGCCAGCAGAGGGACATCCACGAACACCGGGGAGCTGTTTTTT.

V gene TRBV11-2 combines with J gene TRBJ2-1, with D perhaps matching TRBD2 (6 bases). The ends were cut back, 5 bases at V and 6 bases at J, with 17 bases in the middle. The CDR3 spans 15 residues. Germline CDR1 reads SGHAT; CDR2 reads FQNNGV. The CDR3 region has the DNA TGTGCCAGCAGCCTCACCGGGACTCTGAGCAATGAGCAGTTCTTC. This codes for CASSLTGTLSNEQFF.

The J gene is TRBJ2-1, the V gene TRBV25-1; tentatively, D is TRBD1 (5 bases). This CDR3 has 15 amino acids. CDR1 MGHDK and CDR2 SYGVNS come from the germline V gene. The V end was cut by 2 bases, the J end by 0 bases, with 8 bases between. DNA of the CDR3: TGTGCCAGCAGTGAAAACAGGCCCTCCTACAATGAGCAGTTCTTC. Translating gives CASSENRPSYNEQFF. The whole variable domain, remainder taken from reference TRBV25-1 and TRBJ2-1, is EADIYQTPRYLVIGTGKKITLECSQTMGHDKMYWYQQDPGMELHLIHYSYGVNSTEKGDLSSESTVSRIRTEHFPLTLESARPSHTSQYLCASSENRPSYNEQFFGPGTRLTVL.

This chain links TRBV24-1 with TRBJ1-5; TRBD1 matches 9 bases. In germline, CDR1 is KGHDR, CDR2 SFDVKD. The CDR3 totals 17 residues. Trimming cost V 2 bases and J 2 bases; bases outside gene matches: 6. CDR3 bases: TGTGCCACCAGTGATTCCCGGGACAGGGACCGCAATCAGCCCCAGCATTTT. Its translation is CATSDSRDRDRNQPQHF.

In this sample, this clonotype turned up a few times. The chain is built from TRBV7-9 and TRBJ2-5; D is uncertain. The end of the DNA is better explained by TRBJ2-3, so the J call may be wrong. The CDR3 totals 11 residues. CDR1 and CDR2 from the germline V gene are SEHNR and FQNEAQ (reference sequence). CDR3 residues: CASSFEGTQYF. CDR3 sequence (DNA): TGTGCCAGCAGCTTTGAAGGTACGCAGTATTTT.

The chain combines TRBV6-5 with TRBJ2-1; perhaps TRBD2 as D (6 bases). V lost 0 bases, J lost 7 bases, and 16 bases lay in between. This CDR3 contains 16 residues. Germline lookup yields CDR1 MNHEY and CDR2 SVGAGI. CDR3: CASSYSYRGRGNEQFF. CDR3 in DNA: TGTGCCAGCAGTTACTCGTATAGGGGACGGGGGAATGAGCAGTTCTTC.

The rearrangement uses TRBV18 and TRBJ2-1; D possibly matches TRBD1 or TRBD2 (6 bases each). CDR3 length: 15 residues. CDR1 is KGHSH, CDR2 LQKENI, per germline. V shed 3 bases and J shed 3 bases, with 12 bases lying between them. The CDR3 sequence: CASSPVGGFYNEQFF. In DNA, the CDR3 is TGTGCCAGCTCACCCGTGGGGGGCTTCTACAATGAGCAGTTCTTC.

The chain couples TRBV21-1 to TRBJ2-7; TRBD2 is taken as the D call from the table, unchecked against the DNA. TRBV21-1 is marked as a pseudogene. The CDR3 covers 13 residues. CDR3: CASSKSRRDEQYF. For the CDR3, the DNA is TGTGCCAGCAGCAAATCAAGGAGGGACGAGCAGTACTTC.

The chain couples TRBV9 to TRBJ1-3, with 7 bases matching TRBD1. Germline V lookup: CDR1 SGDLS, CDR2 YYNGEE. V gave up 4 bases and J gave up 0 bases; unmatched junction bases: 13. CDR3 length equals 18 residues. The CDR3 DNA reads TGTGCCAGCAGCCACCCCCCGGACAGGACGGACTCTGGAAACACCATATATTTT. It yields the protein CASSHPPDRTDSGNTIYF.

V gene TRBV7-9 combines with J gene TRBJ2-3; D gene uncertain. CDR3 length equals 15 residues. The ends were cut back, 2 bases at V and 1 base at J, with 10 bases in the middle. Per germline, CDR1 SEHNR and CDR2 FQNEAQ (reference sequence). The CDR3 sequence: CASSLFFSGTDTQYF. CDR3 sequence (DNA): TGTGCCAGCAGCTTATTTTTCTCGGGCACAGATACGCAGTATTTT.